This note documents a single TCR beta chain sequence. The antigen remains undetermined. This sample was taken from a study of T cells in localized non-small cell lung cancer. Study-wide results and limits: Only one tumor region was sequenced, so heterogeneity remains possible. Higher T cell density in the blood was associated with longer overall survival, whereas higher adjacent-lung clonality associated with shorter survival. Clonality peaked in uninvolved adjacent lung rather than tumor. In adjacent lung, a median roughly 58 of the top 100 tumor clones were found.

J was trimmed by 3 bases and V by 6 bases; bases with no gene match: 4. The CDR3 length is 14 residues. Germline V CDR1 and CDR2: WSHSY, SAAADI. Only in-frame clones appear in the TCRdb table, and some are missing; sequencing was by immunoSEQ multiplex PCR. The table has around 90,000 clones, about three quarters seen once. This specimen was PBMCs, taken before any cancer treatment. This TCR was sampled from a man between 40 and 69 years old with stage II squamous cell lung carcinoma. The chain is built from TRBV10-2 and TRBJ1-4, with 7 bases matching TRBD1. As DNA, the CDR3 is TGCGCCAGCAGGGCCGGGACAGCTAATGAAAAACTGTTTTTT. This codes for CASRAGTANEKLFF.